These T cell receptor beta chains were read from a single sample in a study of shared clonotypes between healthy human individuals. Only in-frame clones appear in the TCRdb table, and some are missing; sequencing was by immunoSEQ multiplex PCR. The sample yields 2 million to 2.5 million clones, roughly 93% seen once. Sequenced: naive CD4+ T cells from PBMCs. These receptors were taken from a man between 18 and 35 years old in good health. Some clones in this sample may be carry-over from other donors' samples. The CDR3 runs from the conserved cysteine through the conserved F or W. The D gene is left open where the match is weak. Expanded clones are given a class, and other clones once, few, many or no size at all.

clone_size j_call d_call v_call cdr3_nt cdr3_aa
. TRBJ2-7 . TRBV15 TGTGCCACCAGCAGGCTACAGGACTACGAGCAGTACTTC CATSRLQDYEQYF
. TRBJ1-2 TRBD1 TRBV7-2 TGTGCCAGCAGCTTAGTTGCGGGACAGGGTCGTATTCCCACCTTC CASSLVAGQGRIPTF
once TRBJ2-7 . TRBV6-6 TGTGCCAGCAGTTACTCCCAGGCCTACGAGCAGTACTTC CASSYSQAYEQYF
. TRBJ2-3 TRBD2 TRBV27 TGTGCCAGCAGGTCCCTGGGGGGGGGAGGGGCAGATACGCAGTATTTT CASRSLGGGGADTQYF
. TRBJ2-1 TRBD1 TRBV18 TGTGCCAGCTCAAAAGGGACAGGGGGTTACAATGAGCAGTTCTTC CASSKGTGGYNEQFF
. TRBJ2-7 TRBD2 TRBV27 TGTGCCAGCAGTACGGTCTGGACTAGCGATTCCTACGAGCAGTACTTC CASSTVWTSDSYEQYF
. TRBJ2-2 TRBD2 TRBV9 TGTGCCAGCAGCGCGAGGGCCGGACTAGCGGGAGTCTCCGGGGAGCTGTTTTTT CASSARAGLAGVSGELFF
. TRBJ2-3 . TRBV29-1 TGCAGCGTAAGACGACAAACGAATTTTCCAGATACGCAGTATTTT CSVRRQTNFPDTQYF
. TRBJ2-1 TRBD2 TRBV5-4 TGTGCCAGCAGCCGAGCGGGAGGGGACTACAATGAGCAGTTCTTC CASSRAGGDYNEQFF
. TRBJ1-2 . TRBV5-1 TGCGCCAGCAGCTTTGGGTATGGCTACACCTTC CASSFGYGYTF
. TRBJ2-7 . TRBV5-1 TGCGCCAGCAGCTTGCTTAACCAGAACTACGAGCAGTACTTC CASSLLNQNYEQYF
. TRBJ2-3 TRBD1 TRBV7-2 TGTGCCAGCAGCCCTCAGGCAGGGGGCTTGGGGGTGACGCAGTATTTT CASSPQAGGLGVTQYF
. TRBJ2-1 . TRBV2 TGTGCCAGCACCGAAGGGGGGAACGAGCAGTTCTTC CASTEGGNEQFF
. TRBJ1-2 . TRBV2 TGTGCCAGCAGTGTTGGCCTGCTAAACTATGGCTACACCTTC CASSVGLLNYGYTF
. TRBJ1-1 . TRBV30 TGTGCGCTGGATACGTTGCTTGGACTGAAGCTTTTCTTT CALDTLLGLKLFF
. TRBJ1-2 TRBD1 TRBV5-1 TGCGCCAGCAGCTTGGCGACAGGGCCGTACTATGGCTACACCTTC CASSLATGPYYGYTF
. TRBJ1-6 . TRBV6-1 TGTGCCAGCAGTGACCGGAGGGGGGATTCACCCCTCCACTTT CASSDRRGDSPLHF
. TRBJ1-2 . TRBV28 TGTGCCAGCAGTTTTGAGGGGAGAGGTGGCTACACCTTC CASSFEGRGGYTF